The 22 T cell receptor beta chains listed next were all sequenced from one sample in a study of T cells in Graves' hyperthyroidism and ophthalmopathy. Authors of the study amplified TCR beta CDR3 regions from RNA transcripts. During a first-round RT-PCR of the TCR CDR3, the HTBI primer set was used. Via MiXCR, TCRdb re-called the multiplex PCR reads, giving one row per CDR3 protein. The profile shows around 300,000 distinct CDR3 sequences, approximately 15% of them singletons. The sequenced sample consisted of blood. These receptors were obtained from a woman aged 25 to 45 with Graves' hyperthyroidism.

This clonotype was observed a few times. V gene TRBV20-1 combines with J gene TRBJ1-5; no clear D. The length of the CDR3 is 16 residues. Germline CDR1 DFQATT, CDR2 SNEGSKA (reference sequence). The V and J ends lost 2 bases and 6 bases respectively, with 20 bases between them. The DNA for the CDR3 is TGCAGTGCTAGAAACGGAAGGACGACGTCGGGTCAGCCCCAGCATTTT. It is translated as CSARNGRTTSGQPQHF.

This clonotype was recorded once. The chain employs TRBV30 and TRBJ2-2; the D is unclear. CDR1 and CDR2 (germline): GTSNPN, SVGIG (reference sequence). V lost 6 bases to trimming and J lost 2 bases, with 13 bases between them. This CDR3 has 14 amino acids. The CDR3 bases are TGTGCCTGTTCCTGGAGAGCTAACACCGGGGAGCTGTTTTTT. Translating gives CACSWRANTGELFF.

This clonotype occurred many times. The chain carries TRBV3-1 and TRBJ1-2; 9 bases are shared with TRBD1. J lost 4 bases, V lost 3 bases, and 6 bases had no gene match. The germline gives CDR1 LGHDT, CDR2 YNNKEL (reference sequence). The CDR3 has 15 residues. The CDR3, as DNA: TGTGCCAGCAGCCAGGTTACAGGGGGCGGCTATGGCTACACCTTC. Translated, it gives CASSQVTGGGYGYTF.

This clonotype was observed many times. V and J are TRBV12-3 or TRBV12-4 and TRBJ2-1; 8 positions match TRBD2. The J segment lost 10 bases and the V segment lost 5 bases, leaving 13 bases of the junction unmatched. There are 15 residues in the CDR3. The CDR3 DNA sequence: TGTGCCAGCAGTCCTACTAGCGGTCTTTCCGGGGAGCAGTTCTTC. Its protein product is CASSPTSGLSGEQFF.

This clonotype has at least ten counts. The chain recombines TRBV11-2 with TRBJ1-1, with 7 bases that match TRBD1. The V gene end was trimmed by 2 bases and the J gene end by 2 bases; junction bases not matched to a gene: 11. The CDR3 is made up of 17 amino acids. In germline, CDR1 is SGHAT, CDR2 FQNNGV. In nucleotides, the CDR3 is TGTGCCAGCAGCTTACCCCAGACAGGGAAGGTTAACACTGAAGCTTTCTTT. Translating it yields CASSLPQTGKVNTEAFF.

This clonotype was seen a handful of times. The chain links TRBV11-2 to TRBJ2-3; 7 bases are shared with TRBD2. This CDR3 comprises 14 residues. V lost 8 bases, J lost 2 bases, and 7 bases stayed unmatched. CDR1 is SGHAT, CDR2 FQNNGV, per germline. The DNA for the CDR3 is TGTGCCAGCGCGTCTAGCGGATTCACAGATACGCAGTATTTT. Amino acids: CASASSGFTDTQYF.

This clonotype was observed many times. The chain is built from TRBV28 and TRBJ2-5; D is possibly TRBD1 (5 bases). The germline CDR1 and CDR2 sequences are MDHEN and SYDVKM. CDR3 length: 14 amino acids. Trimming stripped 7 bases from V and 5 bases from J, with 17 bases between. CDR3 nucleotides: TGTGCCAGCAAAACCCAAGGGGTTTGGGAGACCCAGTACTTC. It is translated as CASKTQGVWETQYF.

This clonotype has ten or more counts. V usage is TRBV2 and J usage is TRBJ2-5, with 7 bases lining up with TRBD1. V lost 6 bases, J lost 1 base, and 5 bases stayed unmatched. The CDR3 has 14 residues. Germline V gene data show CDR1 as SNHLY and CDR2 as FYNNEI. CDR3 sequence: CASRGDRFQETQYF. CDR3 in DNA: TGTGCCAGCAGGGGGGACAGATTCCAAGAGACCCAGTACTTC.

The V and J genes are TRBV10-3 and TRBJ1-1, with D uncertain. CDR1 is ENHRY and CDR2 is SYGVKD in the germline V gene. V was shortened by 2 bases and J by 7 bases, with 17 bases between the two germline ends. This CDR3 comprises 15 residues. CDR3 amino acids: CAISEGDSVGDEAFF. The CDR3 bases are TGTGCCATCAGTGAGGGCGACTCAGTTGGGGATGAAGCTTTCTTT.

This clonotype was detected only once. This sequence joins TRBV12-3 or TRBV12-4 and TRBJ1-5; 8 bases are shared with TRBD1. This CDR3 is 16 amino acids long. V gave up 3 bases and J gave up 4 bases; unmatched junction bases: 8. CDR3 sequence: CASSLAGTGQNQPQHF. The CDR3 DNA follows: TGTGCCAGCAGTTTGGCCGGGACAGGACAGAATCAGCCCCAGCATTTT.

The V call is TRBV9, the J call TRBJ1-6; 10 bases match TRBD1. V dropped 0 bases and J dropped 8; count of bases not matched to a gene: 8. The CDR3 totals 17 residues. CDR1 is SGDLS and CDR2 is YYNGEE in the germline V gene. The CDR3 sequence is CASSVEGGGQGYSPLHF. CDR3 DNA sequence: TGTGCCAGCAGCGTAGAGGGAGGGGGACAGGGGTATTCACCCCTCCACTTT.

V is TRBV12-3 or TRBV12-4 and J is TRBJ1-6; TRBD1 matches at 7 bases. Trimming cost V 6 bases and J 4 bases; bases outside gene matches: 3. The length of the CDR3 is 14 residues. CDR3 residues: CASSPGQYNSPLHF. For the CDR3, the DNA is TGTGCCAGCAGCCCGGGACAGTATAATTCACCCCTCCACTTT.

This clonotype was seen many times. The chain couples TRBV12-3 or TRBV12-4 to TRBJ1-5, with D perhaps TRBD1 (6 bases). The CDR3 has 14 amino acids. V shed 4 bases and J shed 4 bases, with 11 bases lying between them. The CDR3 DNA sequence: TGTGCCAGCAGTTCCCGGGACACTAATCAGCCCCAGCATTTT. It yields the protein CASSSRDTNQPQHF.

This clonotype was seen at least ten times. The gene calls are TRBV7-2 and TRBJ1-4; 10 nucleotides match TRBD1. This CDR3 region has 14 residues. J lost 8 bases, V lost 4 bases, and 4 bases had no gene match. The V gene's germline CDR1 is SGHTA and CDR2 FQGNSA. CDR3 residues: CASSSPGQGEKLFF. The CDR3 region has the DNA TGTGCCAGCAGCTCTCCGGGACAGGGGGAAAAACTGTTTTTT. The entire variable domain, with the rest obtained from reference TRBV7-2 and TRBJ1-4, is as follows: GAGVSQSPSNKVTEKGKDVELRCDPISGHTALYWYRQSLGQGLEFLIYFQGNSAPDKSGLPSDRFSAERTGGSVSTLTIQRTQQEDSAVYLCASSSPGQGEKLFFGSGTQLSVL.

Comment on this clonotype: This may be a read error: a much more frequent sequence differs by one nucleotide. The rearrangement uses TRBV11-2 and TRBJ2-1; 10 bases line up with TRBD1. The J segment lost 15 bases and the V segment lost 7 bases, leaving 9 bases of the junction unmatched. This CDR3 has 12 residues. Germline V lookup: CDR1 SGHAT, CDR2 FQNNGV. The CDR3 sequence is CASTLVGQGMFF. For the CDR3, the DNA is TGTGCCAGCACGCTCGTGGGACAGGGGATGTTCTTC.

The chain joins TRBV15 to TRBJ2-2, with D uncertain. With 1 base removed from V and 2 bases from J, the gap between germline ends came to 5 bases. This CDR3 has 14 residues. Per germline, CDR1 LNHNV and CDR2 YYDKDF (reference sequence). CDR3 nucleotide sequence: TGTGCCACCAGCAGAGTGATAAACACCGGGGAGCTGTTTTTT. It yields the protein CATSRVINTGELFF.

The rearrangement uses TRBV28 and TRBJ2-2; TRBD1 matches at 9 bases. The CDR3 runs to 16 residues. Germline V gives CDR1 MDHEN, CDR2 SYDVKM. V was pared by 6 bases and J by 3 bases, with 8 bases of the junction left unmatched. The CDR3 DNA is TGTGCCAGCAGCTTGAACAGGGGGCGATACACCGGGGAGCTGTTTTTT. Translated, it gives CASSLNRGRYTGELFF.

This clonotype was seen a few times. This rearrangement joins TRBV2 to TRBJ2-7, with D maybe TRBD1 (5 bases). The ends were cut back, 6 bases at V and 4 bases at J, with 16 bases in the middle. Germline lookup yields CDR1 SNHLY and CDR2 FYNNEI. The CDR3 is 14 amino acids. CDR3 DNA: TGTGCCAGCAGGGGCGCAGGACAACGTTACGAGCAGTACTTC. Translating it yields CASRGAGQRYEQYF.

This clonotype has ten or more counts. The V and J genes are TRBV20-1 and TRBJ2-7, with TRBD1 as a possible D gene (5 bases). V dropped 7 bases and J dropped 4 bases, with 14 bases sitting between them. Germline V gene sequence: CDR1 DFQATT, CDR2 SNEGSKA (reference sequence). The CDR3 is 12 residues long. CDR3 DNA: TGCAGTGTTGGGGCGCACATATACGAGCAGTACTTC. This sequence encodes CSVGAHIYEQYF.

There are a few counts of this clonotype. The chain carries TRBV12-5 and TRBJ2-2, with D maybe TRBD2 (5 bases). CDR3 length: 17 residues. The V gene lost 0 bases and the J gene lost 5 bases, with 16 bases spanning the gap. Germline V gene data show CDR1 as LGHNT and CDR2 as FRNRAP. CDR3 coding DNA: TGTGCTAGTGGTTTGGTACTAGACGACTTAGGGACCGGGGAGCTGTTTTTT. This translates into CASGLVLDDLGTGELFF.

The table lists this clonotype with many counts. The genes are TRBV20-1 and TRBJ2-3; D is undetermined. The CDR3 runs to 11 residues. Trimming shortened V by 6 bases and J by 6 bases, and 10 bases separated the two germline ends. The germline gives CDR1 DFQATT, CDR2 SNEGSKA (reference sequence). CDR3 in DNA: TGCAGTGCCAGAAAGCTGGATACGCAGTATTTT. Amino acid sequence: CSARKLDTQYF.

The chain joins TRBV25-1 to TRBJ2-5; possible D gene TRBD2, 5 bases. The V gene's germline CDR1 is MGHDK and CDR2 SYGVNS. Between the trimmed V and J ends, which lost 4 bases and 1 base, there was a span of 10 bases. This CDR3 comprises 14 residues. CDR3 nucleotide sequence: TGTGCCAGCAGTGGAGCGGAGATCCAAGAGACCCAGTACTTC. Amino acid sequence: CASSGAEIQETQYF.